This paragraph reports one TCR beta chain. This clone was observed once. It has no known antigen specificity. One base away there is no much larger clone; base qualities are not given. The record originates from a study of blood T cell repertoires in COVID-19 (dated by TCRdb to 2020 to 2022). Regarding the complete study: Samples covering the acute and convalescent phases of COVID-19 were provided by collaborators in the United States, Italy and Spain. The material from the prospective study consisted of cDNA or gDNA derived from T cells, B-cell-depleted T cells, or PBMCs. The dataset comprised deeply sampled blood TCRbeta repertoires from subjects exposed to, actively infected with, or recovered from COVID-19. A freely available public database, intended as a resource for researchers studying the immune response to SARS-CoV-2, is where the repertoires were released. The samples were drawn from the first 160 participants of the ongoing ImmuneRACE study and from more than 1,000 subjects provided by 6 global collaborators. A de-identified subject ID, COVID-19 status, age in years and sex were almost always included in the sample metadata. HLA class I and class II types, where available, came from metadata supplied by the sample provider rather than from assay-based typing. Overall study results and their limits: How much clinical and demographic metadata was included differed by source and by participant, and the metadata was provided uncurated.

In the germline V gene (reference sequence), CDR1 corresponds to WNHNN and CDR2 to SYGVQD. Trimming takes 0 bases from V and 6 bases from J, and the germline ends sit 9 bases apart. The CDR3, from cysteine to phenylalanine, totals 13 residues. Only the CDR3 region is kept as DNA, spanning 39 bases read in frame from base 1. Whole blood was collected in K2EDTA tubes by collaborating institutions according to the institutions' own protocols. For TCRbeta analysis, collaborator samples were shipped as frozen whole blood, as isolated PBMCs, or as DNA extracted from either sample type. The immunoSEQ Assay, a bias-controlled multiplex PCR, was used to amplify TCRbeta CDR3 regions from genomic DNA. As for how the authors treated the data: Nucleated cell counts per sample were estimated from amplification of reference gene primers within the assay. To quantify the absolute abundance of each unique TCRbeta CDR3 rearrangement, sequence reads were collapsed and filtered. Productive Simpson clonality was computed per sample as the square root of Simpson's diversity index over productive rearrangements. TCRdb obtained this table from immuneACCESS and retained in-frame rearrangements with V and J assigned. These tables miss some clones; where compared with another copy, unresolved V genes account for less than half of the shortfall, and the remainder is unexplained. The V and J calls and clone size were taken over from that table, and D and trimming were inferred from the DNA. Counted in this sample were fewer than 250,000 clones; approximately 84% of them appeared once. The ten largest account for 4% of the sample.

The clonotype originates from a man aged 50-59 years with acute or convalescent COVID-19. Source material: peripheral blood. In this chain, TRBV10-1 is recombined with TRBJ2-7, with the D gene not clear enough to name. The DNA sequence reads TGCGCCAGCAGTGAGTCGCCCGGGTTCGAGCAGTACTTC. Translated, it reads CASSESPGFEQYF.